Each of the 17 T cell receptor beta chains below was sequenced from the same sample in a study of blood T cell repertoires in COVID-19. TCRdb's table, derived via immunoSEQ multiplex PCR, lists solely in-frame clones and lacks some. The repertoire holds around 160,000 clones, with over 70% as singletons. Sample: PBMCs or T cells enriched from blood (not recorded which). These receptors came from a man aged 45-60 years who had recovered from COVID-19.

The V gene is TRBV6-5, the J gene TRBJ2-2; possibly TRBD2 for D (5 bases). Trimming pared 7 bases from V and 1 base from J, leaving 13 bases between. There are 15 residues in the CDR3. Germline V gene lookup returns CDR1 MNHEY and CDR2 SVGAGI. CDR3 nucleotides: TGTGCCAGCAAAATGCTAGCAGAGAACACCGGGGAGCTGTTTTTT. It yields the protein CASKMLAENTGELFF.

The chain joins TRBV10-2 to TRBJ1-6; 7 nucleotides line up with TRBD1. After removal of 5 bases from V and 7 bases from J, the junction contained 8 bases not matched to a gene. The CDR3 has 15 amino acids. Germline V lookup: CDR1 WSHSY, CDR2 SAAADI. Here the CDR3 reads CASSSGTAKNSPLHF. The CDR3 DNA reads TGCGCCAGCAGTTCTGGGACAGCGAAGAATTCACCCCTCCACTTT.

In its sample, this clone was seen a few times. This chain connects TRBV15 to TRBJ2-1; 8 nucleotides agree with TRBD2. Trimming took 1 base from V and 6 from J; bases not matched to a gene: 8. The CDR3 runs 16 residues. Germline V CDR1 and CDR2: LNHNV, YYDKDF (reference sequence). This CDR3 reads CATSRAGLVGSNEQFF. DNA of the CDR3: TGTGCCACCAGCAGAGCGGGACTAGTGGGGAGCAATGAGCAGTTCTTC. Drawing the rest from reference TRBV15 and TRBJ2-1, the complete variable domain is DAMVIQNPRYQVTQFGKPVTLSCSQTLNHNVMYWYQQKSSQAPKLLFHYYDKDFNNEADTPDNFQSRRPNTSFCFLDIRSPGLGDTAMYLCATSRAGLVGSNEQFFGPGTRLTVL.

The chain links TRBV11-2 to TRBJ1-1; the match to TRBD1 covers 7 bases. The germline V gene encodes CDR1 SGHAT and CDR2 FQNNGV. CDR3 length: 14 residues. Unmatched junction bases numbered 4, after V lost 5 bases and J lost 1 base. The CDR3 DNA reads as TGTGCCAGCAGCCTAGGACAGGCGAACACTGAAGCTTTCTTT. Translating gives CASSLGQANTEAFF.

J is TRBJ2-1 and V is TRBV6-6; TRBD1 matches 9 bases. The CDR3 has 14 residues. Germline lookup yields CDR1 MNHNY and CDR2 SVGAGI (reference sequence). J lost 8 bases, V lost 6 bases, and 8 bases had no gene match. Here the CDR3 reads CASRPGQGGHEQFF. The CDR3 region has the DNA TGTGCCAGCAGACCGGGACAGGGCGGACATGAGCAGTTCTTC.

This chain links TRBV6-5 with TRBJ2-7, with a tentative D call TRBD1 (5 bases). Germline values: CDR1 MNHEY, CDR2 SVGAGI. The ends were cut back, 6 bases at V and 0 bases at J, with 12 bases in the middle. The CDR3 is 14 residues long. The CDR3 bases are TGTGCCAGCAGAGCCGACAGTTCCTCCTACGAGCAGTACTTC. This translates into CASRADSSSYEQYF.

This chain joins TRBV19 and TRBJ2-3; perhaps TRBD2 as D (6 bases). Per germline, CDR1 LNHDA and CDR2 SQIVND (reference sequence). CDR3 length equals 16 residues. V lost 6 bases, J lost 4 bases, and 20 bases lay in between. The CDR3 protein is CASSGGLDWGADTQYF. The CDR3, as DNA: TGTGCCAGTAGCGGGGGTCTAGATTGGGGCGCAGATACGCAGTATTTT.

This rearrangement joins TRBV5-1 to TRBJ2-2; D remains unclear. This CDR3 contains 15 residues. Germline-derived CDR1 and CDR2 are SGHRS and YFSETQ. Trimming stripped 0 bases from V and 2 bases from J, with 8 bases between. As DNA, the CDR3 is TGCGCCAGCAGCTTGGACAGTCCAAACACCGGGGAGCTGTTTTTT. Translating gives CASSLDSPNTGELFF.

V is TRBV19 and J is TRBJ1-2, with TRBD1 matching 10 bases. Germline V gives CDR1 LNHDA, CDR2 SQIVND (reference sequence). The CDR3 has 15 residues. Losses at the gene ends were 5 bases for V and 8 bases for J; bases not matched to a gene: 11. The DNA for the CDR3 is TGTGCCAGTAGTCCCGGGACAGGGGCAGGACGAGGCTACACCTTC. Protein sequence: CASSPGTGAGRGYTF.

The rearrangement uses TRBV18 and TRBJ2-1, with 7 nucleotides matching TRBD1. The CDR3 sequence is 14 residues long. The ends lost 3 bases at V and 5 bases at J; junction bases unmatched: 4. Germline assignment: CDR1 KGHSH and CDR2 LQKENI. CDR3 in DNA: TGTGCCAGCTCACCCCCTACAGGGGACAATGAGCAGTTCTTC. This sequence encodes CASSPPTGDNEQFF.

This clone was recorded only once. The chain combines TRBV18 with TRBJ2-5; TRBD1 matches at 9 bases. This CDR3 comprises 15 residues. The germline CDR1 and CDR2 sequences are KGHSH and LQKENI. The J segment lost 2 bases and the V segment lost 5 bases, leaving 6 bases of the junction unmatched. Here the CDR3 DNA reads TGTGCCAGCTCATACGACAGGGGGGATCAAGAGACCCAGTACTTC. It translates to CASSYDRGDQETQYF.

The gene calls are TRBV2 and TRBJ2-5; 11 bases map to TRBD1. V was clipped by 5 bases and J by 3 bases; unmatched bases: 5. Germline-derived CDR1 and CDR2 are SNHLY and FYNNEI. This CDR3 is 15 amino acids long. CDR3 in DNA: TGTGCCAGCAGTCTGGACAGGGGGCCGAAAGAGACCCAGTACTTC. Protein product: CASSLDRGPKETQYF.

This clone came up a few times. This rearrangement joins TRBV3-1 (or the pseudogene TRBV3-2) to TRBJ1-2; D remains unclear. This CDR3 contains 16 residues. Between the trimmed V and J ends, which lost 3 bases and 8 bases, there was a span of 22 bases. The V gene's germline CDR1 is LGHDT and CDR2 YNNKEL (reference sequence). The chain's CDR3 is CASSHLREEGRGGYTF. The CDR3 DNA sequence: TGTGCCAGCAGCCACCTTAGGGAGGAAGGGCGGGGAGGCTACACCTTC.

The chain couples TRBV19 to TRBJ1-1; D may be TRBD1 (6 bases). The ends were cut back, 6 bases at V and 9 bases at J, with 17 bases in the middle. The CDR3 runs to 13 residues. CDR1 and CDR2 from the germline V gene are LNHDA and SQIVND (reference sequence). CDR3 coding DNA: TGTGCCAGTAGAGACGGACAGAGGAGTCAAGCTTTCTTT. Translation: CASRDGQRSQAFF.

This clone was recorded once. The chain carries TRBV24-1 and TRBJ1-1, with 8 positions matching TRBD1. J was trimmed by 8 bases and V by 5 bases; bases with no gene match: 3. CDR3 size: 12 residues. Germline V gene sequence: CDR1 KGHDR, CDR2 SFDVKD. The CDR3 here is CATSGTGREAFF. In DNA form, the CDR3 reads TGTGCCACCAGTGGGACAGGGCGAGAAGCTTTCTTT.

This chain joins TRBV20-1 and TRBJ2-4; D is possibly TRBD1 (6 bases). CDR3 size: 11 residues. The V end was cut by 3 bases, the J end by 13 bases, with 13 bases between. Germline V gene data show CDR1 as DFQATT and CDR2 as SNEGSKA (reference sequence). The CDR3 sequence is CSARKGVDQYF. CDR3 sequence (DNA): TGCAGTGCTAGGAAGGGGGTAGACCAGTACTTC.

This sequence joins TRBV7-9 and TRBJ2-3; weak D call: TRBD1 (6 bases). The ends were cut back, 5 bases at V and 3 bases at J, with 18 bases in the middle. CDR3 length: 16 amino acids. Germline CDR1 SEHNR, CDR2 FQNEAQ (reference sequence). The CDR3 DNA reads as TGTGCCAGCAGCGTGGGGTCGGACAGCGTGACAGATACGCAGTATTTT. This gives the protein CASSVGSDSVTDTQYF.